This passage covers 9 T cell receptor beta chains from one sample sequenced in a study of cytomegalovirus exposure and HLA in healthy donors. This PCR relied on a set of 60 Vbeta primers and 13 Jbeta primers. Repertoires were generated with immunoSEQ multiplex PCR, while TCRdb's copy carries only in-frame clones and drops some. The sample has roughly 220,000 clones, 65% to 85% seen once. Sequencing was done on a sample of PBMCs. These receptors all stem from a man aged 25-45 years in good health and CMV-seronegative.

The chain joins TRBV28 to TRBJ2-3, with TRBD2 identical over 9 bases. CDR3 length: 16 residues. J gave up 4 bases and V 2 bases, and 7 bases lay outside the gene matches. CDR1 and CDR2 (germline): MDHEN, SYDVKM. As DNA, the CDR3 is TGTGCCAGCAGTTTACGGCGGGAGGGGGCCCCAGATACGCAGTATTTT. It translates to CASSLRREGAPDTQYF.

This clone was observed once. V usage is TRBV5-1 and J usage is TRBJ1-2; 11 positions agree with TRBD1. V lost 4 bases to trimming and J lost 4 bases; unmatched junction nucleotides: 6. Looked up from germline, CDR1 is SGHRS and CDR2 is YFSETQ. The CDR3 is 15 amino acids. The CDR3 loop is CASSVMGQGVYGYTF. Here the CDR3 DNA reads TGCGCCAGCAGCGTTATGGGACAGGGGGTCTATGGCTACACCTTC.

This chain joins TRBV7-8 and TRBJ1-2, with 8 bases fitting TRBD1. From germline, CDR1 is SGHVS and CDR2 FQNEAQ. Unmatched junction bases numbered 4, after V lost 0 bases and J lost 4 bases. The CDR3 sequence is 15 residues long. CDR3 bases: TGTGCCAGCAGCTTAGCGGGACAGGCTAGCTATGGCTACACCTTC. It specifies CASSLAGQASYGYTF.

This clone was counted a few times. This rearrangement joins TRBV19 to TRBJ2-2; 7 bases are a match to TRBD2. After removal of 5 bases from V and 1 base from J, the junction contained 7 bases not matched to a gene. The germline V gene has CDR1 LNHDA and CDR2 SQIVND (reference sequence). This CDR3 spans 16 amino acids. The CDR3 reads CASSVQAGMNTGELFF. The CDR3 region has the DNA TGTGCCAGTAGTGTTCAAGCGGGGATGAACACCGGGGAGCTGTTTTTT. Based on the CDR3 plus reference TRBV19 and TRBJ2-2, the full variable domain is DGGITQSPKYLFRKEGQNVTLSCEQNLNHDAMYWYRQDPGQGLRLIYYSQIVNDFQKGDIAEGYSVSREKKESFPLTVTSAQKNPTAFYLCASSVQAGMNTGELFFGEGSRLTVL.

The V call is TRBV6-1, the J call TRBJ2-3; the D gene is possibly TRBD1 (6 bases). V shed 5 bases and J shed 4 bases, with 13 bases lying between them. The length of the CDR3 is 14 residues. In germline, CDR1 is MNHNS, CDR2 SASEGT. The CDR3: CASSITGSPDTQYF. For the CDR3, the DNA is TGTGCCAGCAGTATAACAGGGTCGCCAGATACGCAGTATTTT.

The V gene is TRBV4-2, the J gene TRBJ2-7, with 7 nucleotides matching TRBD1. V gave up 3 bases and J gave up 6 bases; unmatched junction bases: 20. This CDR3 has 18 residues. Looked up from germline, CDR1 is LGHNA and CDR2 is YNFKEQ. The DNA for the CDR3 is TGTGCCAGCAGCCACCGAGGAAGGGGGCTTAGTATCGGCGGCGAGCAGTACTTC. It codes for CASSHRGRGLSIGGEQYF.

This chain connects TRBV19 to TRBJ2-7, with 9 bases identical to TRBD1. The CDR3 loop spans 16 amino acids. Trimming cost V 7 bases and J 3 bases; bases outside gene matches: 13. CDR1 LNHDA and CDR2 SQIVND come from the germline V gene (reference sequence). The CDR3 nucleotides read TGTGCCAGTAATCCGAACGCAGGGACAGGGATCTACGAGCAGTACTTC. It encodes CASNPNAGTGIYEQYF. Using reference TRBV19 and TRBJ2-7 for the parts outside the CDR3, the full variable domain is DGGITQSPKYLFRKEGQNVTLSCEQNLNHDAMYWYRQDPGQGLRLIYYSQIVNDFQKGDIAEGYSVSREKKESFPLTVTSAQKNPTAFYLCASNPNAGTGIYEQYFGPGTRLTVT.

This chain joins TRBV7-8 and TRBJ2-1, with D possibly matching TRBD2 (5 bases). The germline V and J ends were trimmed by 8 bases and 7 bases, with 9 bases remaining between them. The CDR3 extends over 11 amino acids. Germline CDR1 and CDR2: SGHVS and FQNEAQ. The CDR3 DNA reads TGTGCCAGCGCGGGCGGGAATGAGCAGTTCTTC. Translating gives CASAGGNEQFF.

The rearrangement links TRBV28 to TRBJ2-3; D perhaps matches TRBD2 (6 bases). Germline assignment: CDR1 MDHEN and CDR2 SYDVKM. Trimming pared 7 bases from V and 6 bases from J, leaving 23 bases between. This CDR3 has 16 amino acids. In DNA, the CDR3 is TGTGCCAGCACCCCCGGGGGTAGCTCCGTGGGGGATACGCAGTATTTT. Its protein product is CASTPGGSSVGDTQYF.